The clone carrying this T cell receptor beta chain was picked up one time. The data were obtained in a study of blood T cell repertoires in COVID-19. Only in-frame clones appear in the TCRdb table, and some are missing; sequencing was by immunoSEQ multiplex PCR. The sample has roughly 360,000 clones; approximately 87% are singletons. This receptor was taken from a man aged 25-40 years who had recovered from COVID-19. The specimen was PBMCs or T cells enriched from blood (not recorded which).

The CDR3 bases are TGTGCCAGCAGCTTAAATACAGCGAACACTGAAGCTTTCTTT. Its translation is CASSLNTANTEAFF. The chain uses TRBV7-9 and TRBJ1-1; D is undetermined. The CDR3 contains 14 residues. With 2 bases removed from V and 1 base from J, the gap between germline ends came to 8 bases. Germline CDR1 and CDR2: SEHNR and FQNEAQ (reference sequence).